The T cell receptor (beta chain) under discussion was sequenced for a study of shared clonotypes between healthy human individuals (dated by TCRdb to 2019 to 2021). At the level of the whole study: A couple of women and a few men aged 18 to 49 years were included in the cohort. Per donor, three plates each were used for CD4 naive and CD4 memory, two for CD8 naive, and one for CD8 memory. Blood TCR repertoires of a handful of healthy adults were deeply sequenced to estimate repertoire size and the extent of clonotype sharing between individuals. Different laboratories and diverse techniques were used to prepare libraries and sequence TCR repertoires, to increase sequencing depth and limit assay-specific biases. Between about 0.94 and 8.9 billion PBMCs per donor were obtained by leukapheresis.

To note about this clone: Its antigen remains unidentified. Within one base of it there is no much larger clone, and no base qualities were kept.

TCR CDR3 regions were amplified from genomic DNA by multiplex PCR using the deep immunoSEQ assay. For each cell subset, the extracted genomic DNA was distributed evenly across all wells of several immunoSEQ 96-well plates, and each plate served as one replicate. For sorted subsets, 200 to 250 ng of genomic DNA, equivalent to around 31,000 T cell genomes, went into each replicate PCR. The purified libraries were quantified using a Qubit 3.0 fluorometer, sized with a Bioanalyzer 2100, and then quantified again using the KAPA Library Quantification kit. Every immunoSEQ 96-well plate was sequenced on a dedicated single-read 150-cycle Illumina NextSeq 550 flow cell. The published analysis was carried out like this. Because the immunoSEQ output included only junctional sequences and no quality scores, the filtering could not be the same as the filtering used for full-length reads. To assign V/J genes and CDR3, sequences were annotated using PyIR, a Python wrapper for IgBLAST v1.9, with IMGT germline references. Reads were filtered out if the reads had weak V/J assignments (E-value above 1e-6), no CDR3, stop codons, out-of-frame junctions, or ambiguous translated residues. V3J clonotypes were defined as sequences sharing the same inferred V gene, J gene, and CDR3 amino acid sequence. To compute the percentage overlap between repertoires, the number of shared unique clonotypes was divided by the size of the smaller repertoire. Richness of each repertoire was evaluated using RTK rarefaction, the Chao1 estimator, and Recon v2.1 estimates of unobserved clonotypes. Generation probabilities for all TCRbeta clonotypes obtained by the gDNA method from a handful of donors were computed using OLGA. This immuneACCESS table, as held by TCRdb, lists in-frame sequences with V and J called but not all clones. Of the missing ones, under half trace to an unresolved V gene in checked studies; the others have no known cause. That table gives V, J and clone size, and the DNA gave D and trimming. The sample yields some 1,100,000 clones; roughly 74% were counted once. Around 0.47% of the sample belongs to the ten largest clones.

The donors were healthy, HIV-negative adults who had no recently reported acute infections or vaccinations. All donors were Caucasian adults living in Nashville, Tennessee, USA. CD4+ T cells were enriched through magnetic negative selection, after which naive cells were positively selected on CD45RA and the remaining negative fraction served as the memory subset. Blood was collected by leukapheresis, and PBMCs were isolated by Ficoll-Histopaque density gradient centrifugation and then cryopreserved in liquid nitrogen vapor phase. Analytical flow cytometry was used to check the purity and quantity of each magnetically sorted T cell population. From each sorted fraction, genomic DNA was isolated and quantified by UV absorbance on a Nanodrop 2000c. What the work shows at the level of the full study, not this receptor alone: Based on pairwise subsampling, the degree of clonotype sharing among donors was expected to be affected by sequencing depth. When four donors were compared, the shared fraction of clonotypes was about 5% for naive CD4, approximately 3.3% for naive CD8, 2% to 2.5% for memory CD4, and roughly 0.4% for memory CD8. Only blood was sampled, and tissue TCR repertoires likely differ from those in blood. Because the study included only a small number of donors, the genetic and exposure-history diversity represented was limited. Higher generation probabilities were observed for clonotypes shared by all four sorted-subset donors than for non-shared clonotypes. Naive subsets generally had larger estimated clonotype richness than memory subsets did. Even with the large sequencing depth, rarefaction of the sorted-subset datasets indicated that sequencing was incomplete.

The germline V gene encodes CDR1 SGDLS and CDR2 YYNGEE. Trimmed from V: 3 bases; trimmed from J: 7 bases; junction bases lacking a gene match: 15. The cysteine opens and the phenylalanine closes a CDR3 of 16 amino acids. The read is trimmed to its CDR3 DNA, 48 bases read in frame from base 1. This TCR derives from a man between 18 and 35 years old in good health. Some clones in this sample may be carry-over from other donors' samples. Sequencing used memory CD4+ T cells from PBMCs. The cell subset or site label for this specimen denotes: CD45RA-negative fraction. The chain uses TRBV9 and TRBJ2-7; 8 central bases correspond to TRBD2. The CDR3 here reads CASSGSRGAGDEEQYF. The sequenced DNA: TGTGCCAGCAGCGGCAGCCGGGGAGCGGGAGATGAAGAGCAGTACTTC. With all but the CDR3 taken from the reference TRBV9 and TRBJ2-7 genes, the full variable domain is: DSGVTQTPKHLITATGQRVTLRCSPRSGDLSVYWYQQSLDQGLQFLIQYYNGEERAKGNILERFSAQQFPDLHSELNLSSLELGDSALYFCASSGSRGAGDEEQYFGPGTRLTVT.